The 11 T cell receptor beta chains in this list originate from one sample, sequenced in a study of blood T cell repertoires in COVID-19. Some clones are missing from TCRdb's copy, which holds only in-frame ones; the method was immunoSEQ multiplex PCR. The top ten hold about 13% of the sample, which has about 55,000 clones, roughly 85% seen once. Sequencing was done on a sample of peripheral blood. These TCRs come from a human donor in a cohort sampled during active COVID-19.

In this sample, this clone turned up a few times. The V and J genes are TRBV5-1 and TRBJ2-3, with 9 bases aligning to TRBD2. CDR3 length equals 17 residues. The V segment lost 4 bases and the J segment 1 base; nucleotides outside the gene matches: 10. Germline lookup yields CDR1 SGHRS and CDR2 YFSETQ. The CDR3 coding sequence is TGCGCCAGCAGCCCCCCTCCTAGCGGGAAGGGCACAGATACGCAGTATTTT. Translation: CASSPPPSGKGTDTQYF.

The chain recombines TRBV4-2 with TRBJ2-3; maybe TRBD2 (6 bases). Germline CDR1 reads LGHNA; CDR2 reads YNFKEQ. The V and J ends lost 3 bases and 5 bases respectively, with 9 bases between them. This CDR3 has 13 amino acids. CDR3 bases: TGTGCCAGCAGCCAGGGAGGAGGAGATACGCAGTATTTT. It translates to CASSQGGGDTQYF.

This chain joins TRBV2 and TRBJ1-1; 7 positions agree with TRBD1. In germline, CDR1 is SNHLY, CDR2 FYNNEI. The junction had 3 bases not matched to a gene; V was cut back by 3 bases and J by 5 bases. CDR3 size: 13 residues. As DNA, the CDR3 is TGTGCCAGCAGTGATACACAGGGGACTGAAGCTTTCTTT. This translates into CASSDTQGTEAFF.

The chain carries TRBV11-1 and TRBJ2-1, with 9 bases that match TRBD1. The germline V gene encodes CDR1 SGHAT and CDR2 FQDESV (reference sequence). V gave up 5 bases and J gave up 6 bases; unmatched junction bases: 5. CDR3 length: 14 amino acids. The CDR3: CASSRTGEPNEQFF. CDR3 in DNA: TGTGCCAGCAGCCGGACAGGGGAACCCAATGAGCAGTTCTTC.

V is TRBV6-5 and J is TRBJ2-5; D is unresolved. Germline CDR1 reads MNHEY; CDR2 reads SVGAGI. V was clipped by 10 bases and J by 2 bases, with 14 bases between them. The CDR3 totals 13 residues. In DNA form, the CDR3 reads TGTGCCACCTCCAGAATCAATCAAGAGACCCAGTACTTC. This translates into CATSRINQETQYF.

This chain uses TRBV2 with TRBJ1-2; 9 bases map to TRBD1. The CDR3 runs to 16 residues. V dropped 0 bases and J dropped 5; count of bases not matched to a gene: 7. Germline-derived CDR1 and CDR2 are SNHLY and FYNNEI. CDR3 residues: CASSEALRDRAYGYTF. The CDR3 region has the DNA TGTGCCAGCAGTGAAGCGCTTCGGGACAGGGCTTATGGCTACACCTTC.

The genes are TRBV14 and TRBJ2-2, with TRBD2 matching 7 bases. V shed 5 bases and J 2 bases; nucleotides not matched to a gene: 5. The CDR3 is 15 amino acids. Germline V gene lookup returns CDR1 SGHDN and CDR2 FVKESK. CDR3 loop: CASSSSGTNTGELFF. The CDR3 DNA reads as TGTGCCAGCAGCTCAAGCGGGACCAACACCGGGGAGCTGTTTTTT.

This chain uses TRBV7-6 with TRBJ2-7; possible D gene TRBD1, 5 bases. This CDR3 has 17 residues. The V end was cut by 0 bases, the J end by 5 bases, with 20 bases between. Germline V gene data show CDR1 as SGHVS and CDR2 as FNYEAQ. The CDR3 DNA reads as TGTGCCAGCAGCTTAGCGCCGAAGGGGCGTATTCTCCACGAGCAGTACTTC. It translates to CASSLAPKGRILHEQYF.

This chain links TRBV4-2 with TRBJ2-3; 7 bases fit TRBD2. The J segment lost 4 bases and the V segment lost 1 base, leaving 11 bases of the junction unmatched. Germline V gene lookup returns CDR1 LGHNA and CDR2 YNFKEQ. The CDR3 has 17 amino acids. CDR3 protein: CASSQGESGLVADTQYF. As DNA, the CDR3 is TGTGCCAGCAGCCAAGGGGAGTCCGGACTAGTGGCAGATACGCAGTATTTT.

The rearrangement joins TRBV6-4 to TRBJ1-1; no clear D. Germline CDR1 is MRHNA and CDR2 is SNTAGT. Trimming took 6 bases from V and 2 from J, leaving 13 bases between them. This CDR3 is built from 14 residues. CDR3: CASRVMEGNTEAFF. DNA for the CDR3: TGTGCCAGCAGAGTTATGGAGGGCAACACTGAAGCTTTCTTT.

The CDR3 bases are TGTGCCAGCAGTTTATCGGTAGCGGGAGGGCCAAGTGAGCAGTTCTTC. Translated, it gives CASSLSVAGGPSEQFF. The chain uses TRBV28 and TRBJ2-1, with 11 nucleotides matching TRBD2. The CDR3 is made up of 16 amino acids. Germline V gives CDR1 MDHEN, CDR2 SYDVKM. V lost 1 base to trimming and J lost 9 bases; unmatched junction nucleotides: 8. Full variable domain (rest looked up from reference TRBV28 and TRBJ2-1): DVKVTQSSRYLVKRTGEKVFLECVQDMDHENMFWYRQDPGLGLRLIYFSYDVKMKEKGDIPEGYSVSREKKERFSLILESASTNQTSMYLCASSLSVAGGPSEQFFGPGTRLTVL.